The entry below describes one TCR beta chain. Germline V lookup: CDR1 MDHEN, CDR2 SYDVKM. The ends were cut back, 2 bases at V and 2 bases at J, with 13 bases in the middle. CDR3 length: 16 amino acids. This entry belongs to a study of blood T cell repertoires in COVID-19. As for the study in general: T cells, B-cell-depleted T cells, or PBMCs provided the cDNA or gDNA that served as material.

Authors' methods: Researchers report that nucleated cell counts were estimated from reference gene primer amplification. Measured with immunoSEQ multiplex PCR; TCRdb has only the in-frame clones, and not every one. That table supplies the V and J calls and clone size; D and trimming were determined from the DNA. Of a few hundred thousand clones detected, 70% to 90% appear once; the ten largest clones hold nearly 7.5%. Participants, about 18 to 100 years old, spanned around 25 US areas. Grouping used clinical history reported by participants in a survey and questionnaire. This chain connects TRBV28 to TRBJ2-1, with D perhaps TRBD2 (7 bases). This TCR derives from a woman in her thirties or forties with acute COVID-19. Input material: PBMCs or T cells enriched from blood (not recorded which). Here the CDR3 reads CASSLIGGGTYNEQFF. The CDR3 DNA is TGTGCCAGCAGTTTAATAGGGGGGGGCACCTACAATGAGCAGTTCTTC.